The present T cell receptor beta chain was sequenced within a study of CD8+ T cells in alopecia areata. Study in general: Tofacitinib was given for 6 to 18 months, then stopped for 6 months.

Study results and caveats: Besides other cells, scalp samples also yield sequences of resident alphabeta T cells from normal skin. In patients, TCRs were shared less clearly than in mice, and HLA may possibly be involved.

This clone was counted once. Its target is unknown. Once RNA had been extracted, it was reverse transcribed into cDNA to act as the sequencing template. TCRdb's copy holds only in-frame clones and misses some; the assay was immunoSEQ multiplex PCR. The sample lists more than 90,000 clones, around two fifths occurring once. Germline lookup yields CDR1 LGHNA and CDR2 YNFKEQ. The V end lost 2 bases, the J end lost 4 bases, and 24 bases lay between the germline ends. The CDR3 totals 18 residues. Sequenced: CD4+ T cells sorted from blood. This receptor was taken from a human donor with alopecia areata. The chain is built from TRBV4-2 and TRBJ2-7; perhaps TRBD2 as D (6 bases). This CDR3 reads CASSQTALGSGALYEQYF. CDR3 DNA sequence: TGTGCCAGCAGCCAAACCGCCCTCGGGTCGGGAGCACTTTACGAGCAGTACTTC.